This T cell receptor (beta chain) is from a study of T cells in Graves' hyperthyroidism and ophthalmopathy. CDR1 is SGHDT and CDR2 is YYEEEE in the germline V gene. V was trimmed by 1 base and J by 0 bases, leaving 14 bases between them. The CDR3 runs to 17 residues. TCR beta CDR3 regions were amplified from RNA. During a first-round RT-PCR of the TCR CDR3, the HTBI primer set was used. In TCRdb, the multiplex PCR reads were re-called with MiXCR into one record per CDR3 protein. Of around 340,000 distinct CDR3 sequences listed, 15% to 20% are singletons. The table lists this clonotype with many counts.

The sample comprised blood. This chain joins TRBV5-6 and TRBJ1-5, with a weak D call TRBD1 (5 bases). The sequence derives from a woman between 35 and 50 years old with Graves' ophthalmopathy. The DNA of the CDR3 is TGTGCCAGCAGCTTGTATCTGGGCAGGGATAGCAATCAGCCCCAGCATTTT. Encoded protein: CASSLYLGRDSNQPQHF.